This passage covers 16 T cell receptor beta chains from one sample sequenced in a study of T-cell memory formation after mild COVID-19 (TCRdb year 2021). Library construction relied on 5' RACE. TCRdb shows the sequencer as Illumina NovaSeq 6000. TCRdb trimmed the raw reads at Q25, called clones with MiXCR and kept productive beta chains. Each entry is one CDR3 protein sequence, shown with its most common DNA and genes. This sample lists 150,000 or so distinct CDR3 sequences; 13% to 15% were detected once. Around 14% of the sample goes to the ten largest clones. The specimen was PBMCs or a T cell subset sorted from them (not recorded which). All receptors come from an adult woman who had mild COVID-19 (a few samples of this study predate the infection). The sample titles of this study are shuffled in the database, so cell type and time point are left out; the donor was told from shared clones.

This clonotype was recorded a few times. The chain has TRBV7-6 and TRBJ2-5; no definite D call. Deletions cut 1 base from V and 2 bases from J, with 8 bases between. Germline V gene sequence: CDR1 SGHVS, CDR2 FNYEAQ. This CDR3 region has 14 residues. The DNA for the CDR3 is TGTGCCAGCAGCTTAGGTTTTCGGCAAGAGACCCAGTACTTC. Translated: CASSLGFRQETQYF.

This clonotype was detected only a few times. The chain uses TRBV6-5 and TRBJ2-7; D is possibly TRBD1 (5 bases). CDR1 and CDR2 (germline): MNHEY, SVGAGI. The CDR3 spans 13 residues. Trimming shortened V by 6 bases and J by 0 bases, and 9 bases separated the two germline ends. CDR3 loop: CASRKDNSYEQYF. For the CDR3, the DNA is TGTGCCAGCAGGAAGGACAACTCCTACGAGCAGTACTTC.

This sequence joins TRBV21-1 and TRBJ1-2; the table's D call, TRBD1, has no DNA check behind it. TRBV21-1 is recorded as a pseudogene. The CDR3 is 17 residues long. As DNA, the CDR3 is TGTGCCAGCAGCAAAAGGGGACTGGGGCTTTTTTCGTATGGCTACACCTTC. This encodes CASSKRGLGLFSYGYTF.

The V gene is TRBV12-3 or TRBV12-4, the J gene TRBJ2-5; D is ambiguous. The length of the CDR3 is 15 residues. V was shortened by 3 bases and J by 7 bases, with 18 bases between the two germline ends. CDR3 coding DNA: TGTGCCAGCAGTTTGGGAATGGATCCCCCGGGGACCCAGTACTTC. It translates to CASSLGMDPPGTQYF.

The rearrangement links TRBV20-1 to TRBJ2-3; TRBD2 might be the D (5 bases). Trimming removed 6 bases from V and 1 base from J, with 23 bases in between. The CDR3 is 17 residues long. Per germline, CDR1 DFQATT and CDR2 SNEGSKA (reference sequence). CDR3 DNA: TGCAGTGCAAGTCTAGCCGCCAGAGCGGCAGGCACAGATACGCAGTATTTT. This codes for CSASLAARAAGTDTQYF.

This clonotype came up a few times. The chain recombines TRBV20-1 with TRBJ1-5; D may be TRBD1 (5 bases). This CDR3 contains 14 residues. Trimming cost V 3 bases and J 4 bases, with 13 bases left between them. Germline V CDR1 and CDR2: DFQATT, SNEGSKA (reference sequence). The chain's CDR3 is CSARGGGQNQPQHF. The CDR3 DNA is TGCAGTGCTAGGGGGGGAGGGCAAAATCAGCCCCAGCATTTT.

This clonotype has a count of ten or more. J is TRBJ2-7 and V is TRBV20-1, with TRBD2 matching over 10 bases. The J segment lost 1 base and the V segment lost 5 bases, leaving 5 bases of the junction unmatched. The germline V gene has CDR1 DFQATT and CDR2 SNEGSKA (reference sequence). There are 14 residues in the CDR3. The CDR3 coding sequence is TGCAGTGCTGGGTCTAGCGGGAGTTCCTACGAGCAGTACTTC. It codes for CSAGSSGSSYEQYF.

This sequence joins TRBV5-4 and TRBJ2-2, with TRBD1 as a possible D gene (5 bases). V was pared by 0 bases and J by 4 bases, with 7 bases between. This CDR3 region has 14 residues. Germline CDR1 and CDR2: SGHNT and YYREEE (reference sequence). This chain's CDR3 is CASSLGQRTGELFF. CDR3 in DNA: TGTGCCAGCAGCTTGGGACAGCGCACCGGGGAGCTGTTTTTT.

V and J are TRBV29-1 and TRBJ2-1, with a weak D call TRBD1 (5 bases). V lost 0 bases and J lost 7, with 7 bases in between. The CDR3 has 12 amino acids. Germline loops: CDR1 SQVTM, CDR2 ANQGSEA. The CDR3 bases are TGCAGCGTTGAAGAGAACAGGAATGAGCAGTTCTTC. Amino acid sequence: CSVEENRNEQFF.

This clonotype was recorded only once. The chain joins TRBV4-1 to TRBJ1-2; tentative D call: TRBD1 (5 bases). Germline V CDR1 and CDR2: MGHRA, YSYEKL. Trimming took 4 bases from V and 0 from J, leaving 12 bases between them. This CDR3 has 15 residues. The CDR3 sequence is CASSPSGTANYGYTF. In nucleotides, the CDR3 is TGCGCCAGCAGCCCGTCCGGGACGGCTAACTATGGCTACACCTTC.

V gene TRBV4-2 combines with J gene TRBJ2-7; 14 bases are shared with TRBD2. Germline V gene lookup returns CDR1 LGHNA and CDR2 YNFKEQ. The CDR3 is 17 residues long. The ends lost 0 bases at V and 5 bases at J; junction bases unmatched: 6. CDR3 nucleotides: TGTGCCAGCAGCCAAGAGTCCTTGGGACTAGCGGGAGACGAGCAGTACTTC. As protein: CASSQESLGLAGDEQYF.

This clonotype showed up many times. CDR3 amino acids: CASSWGMDTGELFF. The CDR3 DNA reads as TGTGCCAGCTCCTGGGGGATGGACACCGGGGAGCTGTTTTTT. This chain connects TRBV6-6 to TRBJ2-2, with D possibly being TRBD1 or TRBD2 (5 bases each). V was clipped by 8 bases and J by 3 bases, with 13 bases between them. CDR3 length: 14 amino acids. The germline gives CDR1 MNHNY, CDR2 SVGAGI (reference sequence).

The table lists this clonotype with a few counts. The rearrangement joins TRBV12-3 or TRBV12-4 to TRBJ2-1, with a tentative D call TRBD2 (5 bases). The CDR3 runs 13 residues. V lost 5 bases and J lost 9, with 14 bases in between. As DNA, the CDR3 is TGTGCCAGCAGTAAATCCAGTGCGGGTGAGCAGTTCTTC. This sequence encodes CASSKSSAGEQFF.

This clonotype was seen only a few times. The V gene is TRBV29-1, the J gene TRBJ2-5, with D possibly matching TRBD1 (6 bases). This CDR3 is built from 15 residues. Germline V gene lookup returns CDR1 SQVTM and CDR2 ANQGSEA. Trimming removed 0 bases at V and 6 bases at J, with 17 bases between. CDR3 region: CSVEEVGTGRKTQYF. CDR3 nucleotide sequence: TGCAGCGTTGAAGAAGTCGGTACAGGGAGAAAGACCCAGTACTTC.

The chain recombines TRBV7-9 with TRBJ2-2; 8 nucleotides align to TRBD2. Trimming took 1 base from V and 4 from J; bases not matched to a gene: 11. The CDR3 extends over 18 amino acids. CDR1 is SEHNR, CDR2 FQNEAQ, per germline (reference sequence). This CDR3 reads CASSLVGLALDSTGELFF. CDR3 nucleotides: TGTGCCAGCAGCTTAGTCGGACTAGCCCTAGACAGCACCGGGGAGCTGTTTTTT. Drawing the rest from reference TRBV7-9 and TRBJ2-2, the complete variable domain is DTGVSQNPRHKITKRGQNVTFRCDPISEHNRLYWYRQTLGQGPEFLTYFQNEAQLEKSRLLSDRFSAERPKGSFSTLEIQRTEQGDSAMYLCASSLVGLALDSTGELFFGEGSRLTVL.

The chain recombines TRBV20-1 with TRBJ2-2; TRBD2 matches 8 bases. CDR1 is DFQATT, CDR2 SNEGSKA, per germline (reference sequence). This CDR3 is 17 amino acids long. J was trimmed by 6 bases and V by 6 bases; bases with no gene match: 18. CDR3 DNA: TGCAGTGCGGGAACCCAGACTCGACTAGCGACGGCCGGGGAGCTGTTTTTT. This gives the protein CSAGTQTRLATAGELFF.